This T cell receptor beta chain was profiled in a study of blood T cell repertoires in COVID-19. Method: immunoSEQ multiplex PCR; TCRdb's copy keeps in-frame clones and lacks some. The sample lists hundreds of thousands of clones; 65% to 85% were seen once. Trimming removed 0 bases at V and 3 bases at J, with 9 bases between. The CDR3 is 14 residues long. The germline V gene encodes CDR1 SGHKS and CDR2 YYEKEE (reference sequence). Sequenced: peripheral blood. The TCR originated in a woman aged 50 to 60 with acute or convalescent COVID-19. This rearrangement joins TRBV5-5 to TRBJ1-2, with D tentatively TRBD1 (5 bases). CDR3 loop: CASSLAWGDYGYTF. The CDR3 region has the DNA TGTGCCAGCAGCTTGGCCTGGGGGGACTATGGCTACACCTTC.